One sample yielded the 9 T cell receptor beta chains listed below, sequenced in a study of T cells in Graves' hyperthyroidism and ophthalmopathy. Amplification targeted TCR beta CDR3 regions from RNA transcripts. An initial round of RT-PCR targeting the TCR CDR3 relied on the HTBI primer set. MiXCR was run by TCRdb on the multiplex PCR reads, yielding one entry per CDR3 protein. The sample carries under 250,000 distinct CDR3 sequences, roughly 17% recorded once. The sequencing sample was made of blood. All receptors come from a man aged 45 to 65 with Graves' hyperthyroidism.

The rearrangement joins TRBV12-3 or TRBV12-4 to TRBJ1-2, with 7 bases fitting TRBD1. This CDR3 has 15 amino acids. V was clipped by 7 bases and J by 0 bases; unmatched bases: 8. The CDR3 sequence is CASKPDREANYGYTF. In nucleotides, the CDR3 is TGTGCCAGCAAACCCGACAGGGAAGCTAACTATGGCTACACCTTC.

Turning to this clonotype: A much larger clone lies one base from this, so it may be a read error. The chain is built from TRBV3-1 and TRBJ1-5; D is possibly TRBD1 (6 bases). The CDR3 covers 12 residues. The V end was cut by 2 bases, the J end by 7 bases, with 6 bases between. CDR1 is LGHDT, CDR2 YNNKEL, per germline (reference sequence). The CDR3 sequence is CASSQQGQPQHF. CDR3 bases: TGTGCCAGCAGCCAACAGGGGCAGCCCCAGCATTTT.

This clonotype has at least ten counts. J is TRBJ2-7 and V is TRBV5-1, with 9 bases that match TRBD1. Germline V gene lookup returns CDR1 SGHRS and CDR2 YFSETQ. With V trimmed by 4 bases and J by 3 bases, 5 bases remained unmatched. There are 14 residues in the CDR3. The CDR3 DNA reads TGCGCCAGCAGCCCGGACAGGGGCAACTACGAGCAGTACTTC. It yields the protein CASSPDRGNYEQYF.

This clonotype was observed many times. CDR3 loop: CASSFTNTEAFF. CDR3 DNA: TGTGCCAGCAGTTTTACGAACACTGAAGCTTTCTTT. The chain uses TRBV12-3 or TRBV12-4 and TRBJ1-1; D not certain. V was pared by 3 bases and J by 1 base, with 3 bases between. This CDR3 region has 12 residues.

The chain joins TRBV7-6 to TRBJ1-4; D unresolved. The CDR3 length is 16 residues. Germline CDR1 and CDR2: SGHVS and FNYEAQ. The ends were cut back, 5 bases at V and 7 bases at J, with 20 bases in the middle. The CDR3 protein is CASSLRAGVLAEKLFF. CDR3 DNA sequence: TGTGCCAGCAGCCTGCGGGCGGGAGTTTTGGCTGAAAAACTGTTTTTT.

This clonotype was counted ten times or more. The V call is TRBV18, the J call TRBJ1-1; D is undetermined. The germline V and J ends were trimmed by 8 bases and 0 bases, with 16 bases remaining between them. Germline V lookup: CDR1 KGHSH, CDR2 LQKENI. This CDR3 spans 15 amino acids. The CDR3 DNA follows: TGTGCCAGCGCCAAGGCGGTGAACATGAACACTGAAGCTTTCTTT. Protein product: CASAKAVNMNTEAFF.

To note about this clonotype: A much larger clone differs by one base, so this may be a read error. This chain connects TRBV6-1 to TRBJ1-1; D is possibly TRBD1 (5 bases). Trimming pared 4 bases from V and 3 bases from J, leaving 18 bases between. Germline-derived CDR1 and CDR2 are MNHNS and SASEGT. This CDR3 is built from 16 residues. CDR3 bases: TGTGCCAGCAGTGGGTTAGGAGGACGAGGGGACACTGAAGCTTTCTTT. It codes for CASSGLGGRGDTEAFF.

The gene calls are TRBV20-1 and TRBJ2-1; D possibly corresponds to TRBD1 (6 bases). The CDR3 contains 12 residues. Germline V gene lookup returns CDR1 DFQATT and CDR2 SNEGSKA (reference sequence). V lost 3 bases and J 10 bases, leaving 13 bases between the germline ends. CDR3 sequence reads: CSARGAIWEQFF. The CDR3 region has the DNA TGCAGTGCTAGGGGGGCTATCTGGGAGCAGTTCTTC.

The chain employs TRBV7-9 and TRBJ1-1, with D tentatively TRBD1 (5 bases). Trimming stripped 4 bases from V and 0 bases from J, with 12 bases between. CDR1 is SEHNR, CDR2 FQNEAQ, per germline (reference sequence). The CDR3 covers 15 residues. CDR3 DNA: TGTGCCAGCAGCTCGGGGGTGGTCATGAACACTGAAGCTTTCTTT. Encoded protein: CASSSGVVMNTEAFF.